This TCR beta chain is drawn from a study of blood T cell repertoires in COVID-19. Study-level information: COVID-19 samples collected from the United States, Italy and Spain covered acute and convalescent phases. Nucleic acid was either cDNA or gDNA, and it came from T cells, B-cell-depleted T cells, or PBMCs.

Per the original methods: Reference gene primers were amplified, and this amplification served to estimate nucleated cell counts. The data were produced by immunoSEQ multiplex PCR, yet TCRdb's version contains in-frame clones alone and is incomplete. V and J calls and clone size are as listed in that table; D and trimming were resolved from the DNA. The sample holds under 300,000 clones; roughly nine tenths are singletons and the top ten take 7.2%. This sequence originates from a man aged 55 to 70 who had recovered from COVID-19. The source material was peripheral blood.

The CDR3 sequence: CASSLTGGSGNTIYF. CDR3 nucleotides: TGTGCCAGCAGCTTGACAGGGGGGTCTGGAAACACCATATATTTT. This chain links TRBV28 with TRBJ1-3; 9 bases are a match to TRBD1. Trimming cost V 6 bases and J 1 base; bases outside gene matches: 4. The length of the CDR3 is 15 residues. CDR1 and CDR2 (germline): MDHEN, SYDVKM.